Presented here are 16 T cell receptor beta chains from one specimen sequenced in a study of breast tumors, draining lymph nodes, adjacent tissues. TCRdb re-called the multiplex PCR reads with MiXCR, one entry per CDR3 protein. Of 20,000 to 30,000 distinct CDR3 sequences in the sample, less than 25% are singletons; the top ten hold approximately 13%. The sequenced sample was breast tumor tissue. The receptors shown here come from a female donor with breast cancer. Some clones in this sample may be carry-over from other donors' samples.

This clonotype has at least ten counts. In DNA form, the CDR3 reads TGTGCCAGTAGCGAGACAGATTATCAGCCCCAGCATTTT. Its protein product is CASSETDYQPQHF. The chain has TRBV19 and TRBJ1-5; perhaps TRBD1 as D (5 bases). V was clipped by 6 bases and J by 5 bases, with 11 bases between them. This CDR3 has 13 amino acids. Germline assignment: CDR1 LNHDA and CDR2 SQIVND (reference sequence).

This clonotype showed up many times. Its ends do not fully match the called genes, so a read error is possible. V usage is TRBV2 and J usage is TRBJ2-5; no reliable D call. Germline V gene lookup returns CDR1 SNHLY and CDR2 FYNNEI. The CDR3 has 12 residues. For the CDR3, the DNA is TGTGCCAGCAGTGAAAGTAGCCCCTGGGCTATTTTC. Protein product: CASSESSPWAIF. Looking up the rest from reference TRBV2 and TRBJ2-5 gives the full variable domain: EPEVTQTPSHQVTQMGQEVILRCVPISNHLYFYWYRQILGQKVEFLVSFYNNEISEKSEIFDDQFSVERPDGSNFTLKIRSTKLEDSAMYFCASSESSPWAIFGPGTRLLVL.

This clonotype was seen at least ten times. The rearrangement joins TRBV28 to TRBJ1-6; D unclear. The CDR3 runs to 14 residues. Germline V CDR1 and CDR2: MDHEN, SYDVKM. The ends were cut back, 4 bases at V and 7 bases at J, with 11 bases in the middle. For the CDR3, the DNA is TGTGCCAGCAGTTCCACCGGGCTAAATTCACCCCTCCACTTT. Its translation is CASSSTGLNSPLHF.

This clonotype was observed at least ten times. The V call is TRBV6-1, the J call TRBJ2-7; perhaps TRBD1 as D (6 bases). The V and J ends lost 10 bases and 4 bases respectively, with 17 bases between them. This CDR3 has 13 amino acids. Germline CDR1 and CDR2: MNHNS and SASEGT. The chain's CDR3 is CAIFLTGAYEQYF. CDR3 DNA sequence: TGTGCCATCTTCCTGACAGGTGCATACGAGCAGTACTTC.

This clonotype was counted at least ten times. The gene calls are TRBV7-6 and TRBJ2-7; TRBD1 agrees at 10 bases. CDR1 and CDR2 from the germline V gene are SGHVS and FNYEAQ. With V trimmed by 4 bases and J by 5 bases, 5 bases remained unmatched. The CDR3 has 14 residues. DNA for the CDR3: TGTGCCAGCAGCTCGGCGGGGACAGGGGACGAGCAGTACTTC. Protein product: CASSSAGTGDEQYF.

Comment on this clonotype: This is likely a read error, given that the CDR3 carries no conserved phenylalanine or tryptophan at its end. This rearrangement joins TRBV29-1 to TRBJ2-1; 10 bases agree with TRBD2. This CDR3 region has 16 residues. Per the germline V gene, CDR1 is SQVTM and CDR2 is ANQGSEA. J lost 0 bases, V lost 7 bases, and 9 bases had no gene match. This CDR3 reads CSARTSGASSYNEQFS. CDR3 nucleotide sequence: TGCAGCGCCCGGACTAGCGGAGCCAGCTCCTACAATGAGCAGTTCTCT.

The sample holds many counts of this clonotype. The gene calls are TRBV20-1 and TRBJ2-5; 7 nucleotides align to TRBD2. Looked up from germline, CDR1 is DFQATT and CDR2 is SNEGSKA (reference sequence). The CDR3 is 15 residues long. V was clipped by 5 bases and J by 5 bases; unmatched bases: 14. The CDR3 spells CSACGTIRLGETQYF. In DNA, the CDR3 is TGCAGTGCTTGCGGGACTATCCGCCTCGGGGAGACCCAGTACTTC.

The chain uses TRBV4-2 and TRBJ1-3; TRBD1 matches at 10 bases. The germline V gene has CDR1 LGHNA and CDR2 YNFKEQ. CDR3 length: 18 residues. V lost 2 bases and J lost 4; bases outside the gene matches: 11. CDR3 loop: CASSQPLDRGVIGNTIYF. For the CDR3, the DNA is TGTGCCAGCAGCCAACCCCTGGACAGGGGGGTCATAGGAAACACCATATATTTT.

This clonotype was recorded at least ten times. A much larger clone differs by one base, so this may be a read error. The genes are TRBV20-1 and TRBJ2-3; 8 positions agree with TRBD2. CDR3 length: 18 amino acids. Per the germline V gene, CDR1 is DFQATT and CDR2 is SNEGSKA (reference sequence). CDR3 sequence: CGARELSGSPKLTDTQYF. The CDR3 region has the DNA TGCGGTGCTAGAGAGCTAAGCGGGAGTCCGAAACTCACAGATACGCAGTATTTT.

On this clonotype: A junction boundary mismatches the germline segment, possibly from a read error. This chain connects TRBV20-1 to TRBJ2-1, with TRBD2 identical over 11 bases. This CDR3 comprises 16 residues. CDR1 and CDR2 from the germline V gene are DFQATT and SNEGSKA (reference sequence). CDR3 coding DNA: TGCAGCGCTAAAGAGGGGGGAGCTAGCGGGAGGAATGAGCAGTTCTTC. Translated, it gives CSAKEGGASGRNEQFF.

This clonotype was seen repeatedly, ten times or more. V gene TRBV4-1 combines with J gene TRBJ2-3; 10 nucleotides agree with TRBD2. The J segment lost 0 bases and the V segment lost 4 bases, leaving 16 bases of the junction unmatched. This CDR3 region has 20 residues. Germline V gene lookup returns CDR1 MGHRA and CDR2 YSYEKL. CDR3 in DNA: TGCGCCAGCAGCCCTAAGATCCCTAGCGGGAGTGTGTGGAGCACAGATACGCAGTATTTT. Its protein product is CASSPKIPSGSVWSTDTQYF.

This clonotype was seen ten or more times. J is TRBJ2-5 and V is TRBV18; D is possibly TRBD2 (6 bases). The CDR3 spans 14 residues. The ends were cut back, 6 bases at V and 1 base at J, with 12 bases in the middle. From germline, CDR1 is KGHSH and CDR2 LQKENI. The CDR3 loop is CASSRGGGQETQYF. The CDR3 nucleotides are TGTGCCAGCTCGCGGGGCGGCGGCCAAGAGACCCAGTACTTC.

This clonotype came up many times. This chain connects TRBV4-1 to TRBJ1-2, with a possible D match to TRBD1 (6 bases). Germline CDR1 reads MGHRA; CDR2 reads YSYEKL. The CDR3 consists of 15 residues. The V gene lost 4 bases and the J gene lost 2 bases, with 14 bases spanning the gap. CDR3 amino acids: CASSPGTPRNYGYTF. CDR3 sequence (DNA): TGCGCCAGCAGCCCCGGGACACCGAGGAACTATGGCTACACCTTC.

This clonotype occurred many times. J is TRBJ2-7 and V is TRBV27; D perhaps matches TRBD1 (5 bases). Germline V gene sequence: CDR1 MNHEY, CDR2 SMNVEV (reference sequence). Trimming pared 6 bases from V and 6 bases from J, leaving 18 bases between. The CDR3 extends over 14 amino acids. CDR3 sequence reads: CASSAFLQGSEQYF. CDR3 nucleotides: TGTGCCAGCAGCGCATTTCTTCAGGGAAGCGAGCAGTACTTC.

The chain couples TRBV28 to TRBJ2-5; tentative D call: TRBD2 (6 bases). The germline V gene encodes CDR1 MDHEN and CDR2 SYDVKM. Deletions cut 5 bases from V and 1 base from J, with 11 bases between. CDR3 length: 14 residues. CDR3 DNA sequence: TGTGCCAGCAGTCCTCACGGGGGCCAAGAGACCCAGTACTTC. This gives the protein CASSPHGGQETQYF.

About this clonotype itself: Germline and junction disagree at one end, which may indicate a read error. V and J are TRBV6-4 and TRBJ1-2; D is undetermined. Germline loops: CDR1 MRHNA, CDR2 SNTAGT. The CDR3 sequence is 12 residues long. CDR3 coding DNA: TGTGCCATCAGTGAGTCCGAGGGTGGCTACACCTTC. Protein sequence: CAISESEGGYTF.